This T cell receptor (beta chain) derives from a study of T cell responses to AZD1222 COVID-19 vaccine. Whole-study results and caveats: The study found Spike-specific TCR breadth and depth rose after two AZD1222 doses. Among AZD1222 vaccinees, only five or six were seropositive at baseline.

Of note for this clone: As yet, its antigen is unknown.

Method: immunoSEQ multiplex PCR; TCRdb's copy keeps in-frame clones and lacks some. The profile shows fewer than 85,000 clones, about 92% of them singletons. This receptor was identified in an adult in good health. This sample comprised peripheral blood, obtained on day 0 of AZD1222 vaccination.

The DNA of the CDR3 is TGTGCCAGCAGTTACTCTGGGGGGTCTGGAAACACCATATATTTT. It yields the protein CASSYSGGSGNTIYF. V gene TRBV6-6 combines with J gene TRBJ1-3; a weak D match, TRBD1 (5 bases). The germline gives CDR1 MNHNY, CDR2 SVGAGI (reference sequence). Trimming removed 0 bases from V and 1 base from J, with 7 bases in between. The CDR3 runs 15 residues.